Following are 16 T cell receptor beta chains from one sample sequenced in a study of spatial heterogeneity in lung cancer. Documented time point: sample taken at primary tumor resection. TCRdb ran MiXCR on the 5' RACE reads and lists one entry per CDR3 protein. The sample contains about 39,000 distinct CDR3 sequences, 3.1% of which appear only once. Sample: normal lung tissue next to the tumor, taken at surgery. The origin of the receptors is a male donor with early-stage non-small cell lung cancer.

The table lists this clonotype with many counts. The chain couples TRBV11-2 to TRBJ2-2, with 7 bases lining up with TRBD2. Germline CDR1 is SGHAT and CDR2 is FQNNGV. The J segment lost 5 bases and the V segment lost 0 bases, leaving 6 bases of the junction unmatched. The CDR3 is 16 residues long. The DNA of the CDR3 is TGTGCCAGCAGCTTAGATCGGCCTAGCGGAACCGGGGAGCTGTTTTTT. It translates to CASSLDRPSGTGELFF. The full variable domain, completed using reference TRBV11-2 and TRBJ2-2, is EAGVAQSPRYKIIEKRQSVAFWCNPISGHATLYWYQQILGQGPKLLIQFQNNGVVDDSQLPKDRFSAERLKGVDSTLKIQPAKLEDSAVYLCASSLDRPSGTGELFFGEGSRLTVL.

This clonotype was recorded many times. V is TRBV3-1 and J is TRBJ2-7; D may match TRBD1 or TRBD2 (5 bases each). Germline CDR1 and CDR2: LGHDT and YNNKEL (reference sequence). The V end was cut by 4 bases, the J end by 2 bases, with 15 bases between. The CDR3 covers 15 residues. CDR3 coding DNA: TGTGCCAGCAGCCCCCCGGGACGGAGCCCCTACGAGCAGTACTTC. Translation gives CASSPPGRSPYEQYF.

This clonotype was detected ten times or more. CDR3 in amino acids: CSAYQGAKETQYF. In DNA, the CDR3 is TGCAGTGCTTACCAGGGGGCCAAAGAGACCCAGTACTTC. The chain combines TRBV20-1 with TRBJ2-5, with 8 bases lining up with TRBD1. Looked up from germline, CDR1 is DFQATT and CDR2 is SNEGSKA (reference sequence). V shed 5 bases, J shed 3 bases, and the junction held 5 bases outside the gene matches. CDR3 length: 13 amino acids.

This clonotype was recorded many times. The CDR3 DNA follows: TGTGCCATGGGACGGGACTCTAGCACAGATACGCAGTATTTT. Its protein product is CAMGRDSSTDTQYF. The chain carries TRBV10-3 and TRBJ2-3; tentatively, D is TRBD2 (6 bases). This CDR3 has 14 residues. CDR1 and CDR2 from the germline V gene are ENHRY and SYGVKD. V was clipped by 9 bases and J by 0 bases, with 13 bases between them.

The V gene is TRBV4-2, the J gene TRBJ1-2; D is unresolved. The germline V and J ends were trimmed by 3 bases and 2 bases, with 10 bases remaining between them. The CDR3 has 14 residues. CDR1 and CDR2 (germline): LGHNA, YNFKEQ. The DNA of the CDR3 is TGTGCCAGCAGCCACCTACTCCCAAACTATGGCTACACCTTC. Encoded protein: CASSHLLPNYGYTF.

This clonotype was seen repeatedly, ten times or more. The chain recombines TRBV12-3 or TRBV12-4 with TRBJ1-5; TRBD1 matches 8 bases. The CDR3 is 15 residues long. V shed 5 bases, J shed 3 bases, and the junction held 6 bases outside the gene matches. The CDR3 loop reads CASSPGTGYNQPQHF. CDR3 nucleotide sequence: TGTGCCAGCAGTCCCGGGACAGGTTACAATCAGCCCCAGCATTTT.

This clonotype was seen at least ten times. This rearrangement joins TRBV10-3 to TRBJ2-3, with D perhaps assigned TRBD1 or TRBD2 (5 bases each). CDR1 is ENHRY, CDR2 SYGVKD, per germline. The CDR3 has 13 residues. V shed 11 bases and J shed 1 base, with 13 bases lying between them. The CDR3 region has the DNA TGTGCCCCCAGGGCGGGCCGCACAGATACGCAGTATTTT. It is translated as CAPRAGRTDTQYF.

This clonotype showed up many times. The J gene is TRBJ2-6, the V gene TRBV27; D is ambiguous. The germline CDR1 and CDR2 sequences are MNHEY and SMNVEV (reference sequence). The V end was cut by 1 base, the J end by 0 bases, with 4 bases between. The CDR3 extends over 15 amino acids. The chain's CDR3 is CASSLFGSGANVLTF. CDR3 in DNA: TGTGCCAGCAGTTTATTTGGCTCTGGGGCCAACGTCCTGACTTTC.

This clonotype was recorded many times. The chain has TRBV6-1 and TRBJ1-5; no clear D gene. The V and J ends lost 3 bases and 7 bases respectively, with 10 bases between them. Germline CDR1 reads MNHNS; CDR2 reads SASEGT. The CDR3 is made up of 13 amino acids. The DNA of the CDR3 is TGTGCCAGCAGTGATATGGGGAGGCAGCCCCAGCATTTT. Translation gives CASSDMGRQPQHF.

This clonotype was found a few times. The CDR3 coding sequence is TGCAGTGCGACCCCCCGGGACCGTGCTGCCAATGAGCAGTTCTTC. It translates to CSATPRDRAANEQFF. This chain connects TRBV20-1 to TRBJ2-1; the D call may be TRBD1 or TRBD2 (5 bases each). Trimming pared 6 bases from V and 6 bases from J, leaving 21 bases between. Looked up from germline, CDR1 is DFQATT and CDR2 is SNEGSKA (reference sequence). This CDR3 contains 15 residues.

This clonotype was observed many times. This chain uses TRBV7-2 with TRBJ1-1; TRBD1 might be the D (5 bases). CDR3 length equals 15 residues. The V gene lost 1 base and the J gene lost 3 bases, with 12 bases spanning the gap. The germline V gene encodes CDR1 SGHTA and CDR2 FQGNSA. The DNA for the CDR3 is TGTGCCAGCAGCTTAGATACAGCCAGGGACACTGAAGCTTTCTTT. This gives the protein CASSLDTARDTEAFF.

This clonotype was counted ten times or more. This chain uses TRBV6-2 or TRBV6-3 with TRBJ2-2, with D perhaps TRBD2 (6 bases). The CDR3 has 12 amino acids. Germline CDR1 MNHEY, CDR2 SVGEGT. Trimming cost V 6 bases and J 6 bases, with 8 bases left between them. The CDR3 DNA reads TGTGCCAGCAGCAGACTAGCCGGGGAGCTGTTTTTT. It translates to CASSRLAGELFF.

This clonotype was detected ten times or more. The V call is TRBV5-1, the J call TRBJ2-2; tentatively, D is TRBD1 or TRBD2 (5 bases each). The CDR3 has 16 amino acids. V was clipped by 2 bases and J by 3 bases, with 14 bases between them. Germline CDR1 reads SGHRS; CDR2 reads YFSETQ. CDR3 in amino acids: CASSLGPLGDTGELFF. The CDR3 nucleotides read TGCGCCAGCAGCTTAGGGCCCCTGGGGGACACCGGGGAGCTGTTTTTT.

This clonotype has a count of ten or more. The chain has TRBV12-3 or TRBV12-4 and TRBJ1-2; D is perhaps TRBD1 (5 bases). The V end was cut by 3 bases, the J end by 7 bases, with 12 bases between. The CDR3 length is 13 residues. The CDR3 protein is CASSLGGSSGYTF. For the CDR3, the DNA is TGTGCCAGCAGTTTGGGGGGTTCAAGTGGCTACACCTTC.

This clonotype occurred many times. The chain has TRBV20-1 and TRBJ2-3, with TRBD2 matching over 8 bases. The length of the CDR3 is 16 residues. The V gene end was trimmed by 1 base and the J gene end by 0 bases; junction bases not matched to a gene: 6. CDR1 DFQATT and CDR2 SNEGSKA come from the germline V gene (reference sequence). CDR3: CSARVRLAGSTDTQYF. The DNA of the CDR3 is TGCAGTGCTAGAGTGCGCCTAGCGGGCAGCACAGATACGCAGTATTTT.

This clonotype was found many times. The gene calls are TRBV7-9 and TRBJ2-2; 9 nucleotides line up with TRBD2. V lost 2 bases and J lost 0; bases outside the gene matches: 10. The CDR3 length is 19 residues. The germline CDR1 and CDR2 sequences are SEHNR and FQNEAQ (reference sequence). This CDR3 is CASSLSLAGALSNTGELFF. CDR3 in DNA: TGTGCCAGCAGCTTATCATTAGCGGGGGCCCTCTCGAACACCGGGGAGCTGTTTTTT.